Sequencing of this TCR beta chain was carried out in a study of Ad26.COV2.S vaccination and SARS-CoV-2 variants. CDR3 length: 13 amino acids. The V end was cut by 5 bases, the J end by 7 bases, with 9 bases between. CDR1 is LGHDT and CDR2 is YNNKEL in the germline V gene (reference sequence). Treatment in this sample: some 20 received Ad26.COV2.S at low or high dose, single or two shots; about 5 received placebo; per-sample allocation not given. Samples were taken on day 63 after the first vaccine or placebo injection. The donor was a Boston adult aged 18-55 years. Clones were sequenced by immunoSEQ multiplex PCR, and TCRdb holds only the in-frame ones, with some missing. The sample records approximately 340,000 clones, about 85% being singletons.

Source: peripheral blood, taken in a trial of Ad26.COV2.S vaccine versus placebo. The sequence came from a person aged 18-65 years who received the Ad26.COV2.S COVID-19 vaccine or a placebo. The chain carries TRBV3-1 (or the pseudogene TRBV3-2) and TRBJ1-6, with D possibly matching TRBD1 (5 bases). The CDR3 loop is CASSLGGNSPLHF. The CDR3 DNA sequence: TGTGCCAGCAGCTTGGGGGGGAATTCACCCCTCCACTTT.